The 20 T cell receptor beta chains below all came from one sample that was sequenced in a study of molecular identifiers for immune sequencing clone quantification. TCRdb processed the PCR reads anew with MiXCR; each CDR3 protein has one entry. The table lists over 600,000 distinct CDR3 sequences, 15% to 20% of them singletons. Sequencing was done on a sample of naive CD8+ T cells from blood, with Jurkat cell RNA spiked in. This sample's subset: FACS-sorted CD8+CD4-CCR7+CD45RA+ naive T cells. The source of these receptors is a human donor in good health. Some libraries in this study had Jurkat cell RNA spiked in.

This clonotype was recorded at least ten times. The chain uses TRBV13 and TRBJ1-5; TRBD1 agrees at 10 bases. Germline V lookup: CDR1 PRHDT, CDR2 FYEKMQ (reference sequence). V was pared by 5 bases and J by 4 bases, with 5 bases of the junction left unmatched. CDR3 length equals 15 residues. This chain's CDR3 is CASSLGTGENQPQHF. The CDR3 bases are TGTGCCAGCAGCCTGGGGACAGGGGAAAATCAGCCCCAGCATTTT. The full variable domain, rest sourced from reference TRBV13 and TRBJ1-5, is AAGVIQSPRHLIKEKRETATLKCYPIPRHDTVYWYQQGPGQDPQFLISFYEKMQSDKGSIPDRFSAQQFSDYHSELNMSSLELGDSALYFCASSLGTGENQPQHFGDGTRLSIL.

In this sample, this clonotype turned up many times. The chain has TRBV5-1 and TRBJ2-1, with 9 bases that match TRBD1. This CDR3 comprises 16 residues. Germline CDR1 SGHRS, CDR2 YFSETQ. V was clipped by 3 bases and J by 6 bases; unmatched bases: 10. Here the CDR3 reads CASSYPRDRVANEQFF. The CDR3 DNA reads TGCGCCAGCAGCTACCCCCGGGACAGGGTTGCCAATGAGCAGTTCTTC.

A note on this clonotype: A much larger clone differs by one base, so this may be a read error. The rearrangement links TRBV6-2 or TRBV6-3 to TRBJ2-7; D is unclear. Trimming left V 7 bases short and J 3 bases short, with 13 bases between. Germline V gene lookup returns CDR1 MNHEY and CDR2 SVGEGT. The CDR3 runs to 13 residues. CDR3 sequence (DNA): TGTGCCAGCAACAGACATGATAGCTACGAGCAGTACTTC. It translates to CASNRHDSYEQYF.

This clonotype came up many times. The chain couples TRBV20-1 to TRBJ1-4; D ambiguous. V shed 1 base and J shed 6 bases, with 12 bases lying between them. The V gene's germline CDR1 is DFQATT and CDR2 SNEGSKA (reference sequence). This CDR3 region has 14 residues. The CDR3 DNA follows: TGCAGTGCTAGAGTAGAAGGACGCTATGAAAAACTGTTTTTT. It translates to CSARVEGRYEKLFF.

This clonotype was observed at least ten times. CDR3 residues: CASSLTASGAYSGANVLTF. CDR3 sequence (DNA): TGTGCCAGCAGCTTAACGGCTAGCGGGGCCTACTCTGGGGCCAACGTCCTGACTTTC. The chain is built from TRBV7-9 and TRBJ2-6, with TRBD2 matching 9 bases. CDR3 size: 19 residues. J was trimmed by 0 bases and V by 2 bases; bases with no gene match: 8. Germline V gene sequence: CDR1 SEHNR, CDR2 FQNEAQ (reference sequence).

Ten or more counts support this clonotype. The chain employs TRBV6-5 and TRBJ2-3; D is possibly TRBD1 (6 bases). CDR1 MNHEY and CDR2 SVGAGI come from the germline V gene. This CDR3 is 15 amino acids long. Trimming removed 6 bases from V and 4 bases from J, with 17 bases in between. The CDR3 DNA reads as TGTGCCAGCAGCCCTAGGCAGGGGTTTTCAGATACGCAGTATTTT. Protein product: CASSPRQGFSDTQYF.

This clonotype appeared many times. J is TRBJ2-3 and V is TRBV19, with a weak D call TRBD1 (6 bases). The germline gives CDR1 LNHDA, CDR2 SQIVND (reference sequence). The V and J ends lost 7 bases and 11 bases respectively, with 16 bases between them. The CDR3 has 12 residues. DNA for the CDR3: TGTGCCAGTACTCCAGGGGCCGGAGTGCAGTATTTT. It yields the protein CASTPGAGVQYF.

Ten or more counts support this clonotype. This chain joins TRBV7-6 and TRBJ2-3; D assignment may be TRBD1 or TRBD2 (5 bases each). Trimming stripped 1 base from V and 3 bases from J, with 11 bases between. The CDR3 sequence is 15 residues long. Germline values: CDR1 SGHVS, CDR2 FNYEAQ. In nucleotides, the CDR3 is TGTGCCAGCAGCTTAGATGTGGGGGAGACAGATACGCAGTATTTT. This sequence encodes CASSLDVGETDTQYF.

As to this clonotype: A much bigger clone sits one base away, suggesting this may be a read error. This sequence joins TRBV24-1 and TRBJ2-2; D unclear. This CDR3 spans 13 amino acids. The germline V gene encodes CDR1 KGHDR and CDR2 SFDVKD. With 3 bases removed from V and 3 bases from J, the gap between germline ends came to 4 bases. CDR3 residues: CATSDPDTGELFF. CDR3 coding DNA: TGTGCCACCAGTGATCCGGACACCGGGGAGCTGTTTTTT.

There are many counts of this clonotype. This chain's CDR3 is CSTRLAGPAEQFF. CDR3 DNA sequence: TGCAGCACCAGACTAGCGGGGCCTGCTGAGCAGTTCTTC. V gene TRBV29-1 combines with J gene TRBJ2-1; 11 bases fit TRBD2. Trimming at V came to 8 bases and at J to 9 bases, leaving 9 bases not matched to a gene. The CDR3 spans 13 residues. In germline, CDR1 is SQVTM, CDR2 ANQGSEA.

In regard to this clonotype: The junction departs from the called germline gene at one end, perhaps through a read error. The chain has TRBV5-3 and TRBJ2-7, with a weak D call TRBD2 (5 bases). TRBV5-3 is assigned to the ORF class and has an uncertain function. The CDR3 has 13 amino acids. This chain's CDR3 is CASSLSGSHEQYF. DNA of the CDR3: TGTGCCAGCAGCTTGTCGGGATCCCACGAGCAGTACTTC.

About this clonotype: A junction boundary mismatches the germline segment, possibly from a read error. The J gene is TRBJ2-1, the V gene TRBV7-9; no firm D call. Per germline, CDR1 SEHNR and CDR2 FQNEAQ (reference sequence). The CDR3 is 17 residues long. The CDR3 nucleotides read TGTGCCAGCAGCTTAGTACTTGGCGCCTACTCCTACAATGAGCAGTCCTTC. It is translated as CASSLVLGAYSYNEQSF.

This clonotype was recorded a few times. The chain combines TRBV4-3 with TRBJ2-7; D uncertain. Germline V lookup: CDR1 LGHNA, CDR2 YSLEER. Trimming took off 3 bases at V and 2 bases at J, with 14 bases between the two ends. The CDR3 covers 15 residues. CDR3 DNA: TGCGCCAGCAGCCAGGGAATGGCCGGGCCCTACGAGCAGTACTTC. Translating it yields CASSQGMAGPYEQYF.

The rearrangement links TRBV12-3 or TRBV12-4 to TRBJ2-1; TRBD1 aligns across 8 bases. Trimming took 7 bases from V and 4 from J; bases not matched to a gene: 12. This CDR3 has 16 residues. This CDR3 reads CASIPTGTGPYNEQFF. In DNA, the CDR3 is TGTGCCAGCATTCCCACCGGGACAGGACCTTACAATGAGCAGTTCTTC.

CDR3 protein: CASSYSRRQGNQPQHF. The CDR3 nucleotides are TGTGCCAGCAGTTACTCCCGACGACAGGGCAATCAGCCCCAGCATTTT. V and J are TRBV6-2 or TRBV6-3 and TRBJ1-5; D perhaps matches TRBD1 (6 bases). The length of the CDR3 is 16 residues. V was pared by 0 bases and J by 2 bases, with 11 bases between. Germline V CDR1 and CDR2: MNHEY, SVGEGT.

Comment on this clonotype: This could be a read error, since a much larger clone is one nucleotide away. The rearrangement links TRBV6-5 to TRBJ2-1, with a tentative D call TRBD2 (6 bases). Germline values: CDR1 MNHEY, CDR2 SVGAGI. V was trimmed by 2 bases and J by 9 bases, leaving 20 bases between them. CDR3 length: 16 amino acids. The CDR3, as DNA: TGTGCCAGCAGTTACACCGGGACTCCACCCAGCAGTGAGCAGTTCTTC. Its translation is CASSYTGTPPSSEQFF.

This clonotype has ten or more counts. V usage is TRBV6-2 or TRBV6-3 and J usage is TRBJ1-5; D is uncertain. Deletions cut 2 bases from V and 0 bases from J, with 17 bases between. This CDR3 is 18 amino acids long. CDR1 MNHEY and CDR2 SVGEGT come from the germline V gene. The CDR3 DNA reads TGTGCCAGCAGTTACCCCGAGGGAGCACCCAATAGCAATCAGCCCCAGCATTTT. As protein: CASSYPEGAPNSNQPQHF.

This clonotype was seen many times. This chain links TRBV4-3 with TRBJ1-3; no clear D gene. V was trimmed by 0 bases and J by 6 bases, leaving 15 bases between them. The CDR3 is 16 amino acids. CDR1 and CDR2 (germline): LGHNA, YSLEER. CDR3 sequence (DNA): TGCGCCAGCAGCCAAGAACTAGACCCAACCGCAAACACCATATATTTT. It translates to CASSQELDPTANTIYF.

At least ten counts were recorded for this clonotype. The chain couples TRBV3-1 to TRBJ2-6; perhaps TRBD1 as D (5 bases). The CDR3 consists of 15 residues. Germline-derived CDR1 and CDR2 are LGHDT and YNNKEL (reference sequence). V shed 2 bases and J shed 1 base, with 6 bases lying between them. The CDR3 region is CASSQSGSGANVLTF. Here the CDR3 DNA reads TGTGCCAGCAGCCAATCAGGGTCTGGGGCCAACGTCCTGACTTTC.

This clonotype was recorded at least ten times. This chain links TRBV7-9 with TRBJ2-5, with D tentatively TRBD1 or TRBD2 (7 bases each). Germline CDR1 reads SEHNR; CDR2 reads FQNEAQ (reference sequence). Trimming shortened V by 5 bases and J by 2 bases, and 15 bases separated the two germline ends. CDR3 length: 15 residues. CDR3 in DNA: TGTGCCAGCAGCACCCCAGGGGGAGGGCAAGAGACCCAGTACTTC. It is translated as CASSTPGGGQETQYF.